Presented here are 2 T cell receptor beta chains from one specimen sequenced in a study of blood T cell repertoires in COVID-19. This table comes from immunoSEQ multiplex PCR, and its TCRdb copy is limited to in-frame clones, with some not included. The table has roughly 300,000 clones, about 90% seen once. The sample taken for sequencing was peripheral blood. These receptor sequences come from a woman aged 40 to 50 who had recovered from COVID-19.

In regard to this clone: Germline is not matched at one junction end, which may reflect a read error. This sequence joins TRBV5-4 and TRBJ2-1, with 7 bases lining up with TRBD1. CDR3 length equals 13 residues. Germline V CDR1 and CDR2: SGHNT, YYREEE (reference sequence). This CDR3 reads CASSLDVVGQDIF. CDR3 nucleotides: TGTGCCAGCAGCTTGGATGTGGTAGGACAGGACATCTTC.

This clone was seen a single time. V gene TRBV11-3 combines with J gene TRBJ1-1; perhaps TRBD1 as D (5 bases). This CDR3 has 15 amino acids. CDR1 and CDR2 from the germline V gene are SGHNT and YENEEA. The germline V and J ends were trimmed by 7 bases and 3 bases, with 18 bases remaining between them. CDR3: CASIGAVGRDTEAFF. As DNA, the CDR3 is TGTGCCAGCATAGGAGCCGTTGGCAGGGACACTGAAGCTTTCTTT.